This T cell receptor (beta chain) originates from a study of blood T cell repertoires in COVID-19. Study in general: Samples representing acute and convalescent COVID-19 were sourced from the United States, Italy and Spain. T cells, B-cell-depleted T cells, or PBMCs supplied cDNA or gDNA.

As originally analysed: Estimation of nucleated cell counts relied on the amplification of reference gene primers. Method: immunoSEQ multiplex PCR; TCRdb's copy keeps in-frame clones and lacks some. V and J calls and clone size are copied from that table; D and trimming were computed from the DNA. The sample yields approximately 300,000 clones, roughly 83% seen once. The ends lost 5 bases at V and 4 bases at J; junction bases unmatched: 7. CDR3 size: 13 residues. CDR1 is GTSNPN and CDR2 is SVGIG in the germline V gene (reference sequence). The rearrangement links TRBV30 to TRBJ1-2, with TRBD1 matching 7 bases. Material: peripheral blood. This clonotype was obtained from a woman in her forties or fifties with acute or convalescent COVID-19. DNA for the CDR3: TGTGCCTGGTCATCGACAGGGATCTATGGCTACACCTTC. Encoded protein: CAWSSTGIYGYTF.